Shown below are 25 T cell receptor beta chains from a single sample sequenced in a study of blood T cells in healthy people across ages. Using a J-beta primer mix together with a sample-barcoded 5' primer, a second PCR was run for about 6 to 12 cycles. A single record per CDR3 protein comes from TCRdb applying MiXCR to the 5' RACE reads. This sample carries some 1.4 million distinct CDR3 sequences, roughly 45% of them seen once, and the ten largest clones take roughly 8.2%. Sequenced material: blood. The source of these receptors is a woman between 18 and 29 years old in good health.

The chain links TRBV10-3 to TRBJ2-2; D possibly corresponds to TRBD2 (6 bases). Germline CDR1 and CDR2: ENHRY and SYGVKD. This CDR3 comprises 14 residues. V was trimmed by 6 bases and J by 3 bases, leaving 11 bases between them. The CDR3 coding sequence is TGTGCCATCAGGCCGGGAGAGGACACCGGGGAGCTGTTTTTT. This codes for CAIRPGEDTGELFF.

The CDR3 loop reads CASSQMGGQDSNEQFF. The CDR3 DNA follows: TGCGCCAGCAGCCAAATGGGGGGACAGGACAGCAATGAGCAGTTCTTC. The rearrangement links TRBV4-1 to TRBJ2-1; 8 bases are a match to TRBD1. J gave up 6 bases and V 2 bases, and 9 bases lay outside the gene matches. The CDR3 has 16 amino acids. Germline V gene data show CDR1 as MGHRA and CDR2 as YSYEKL.

For this clonotype: A junction end diverges from the germline sequence, so it may reflect a read error. The chain links TRBV7-6 to TRBJ2-1; D is possibly TRBD1 or TRBD2 (5 bases each). The length of the CDR3 is 13 residues. Germline CDR1 SGHVS, CDR2 FNYEAQ. CDR3 in amino acids: CARSAGANNEQFF. The CDR3 DNA reads as TGTGCCCGCAGCGCCGGGGCAAACAATGAGCAGTTCTTC.

V is TRBV21-1 and J is TRBJ2-5; TRBD2 is the table's D call, not checked against the DNA. TRBV21-1 counts as a pseudogene. The CDR3 length is 17 residues. The CDR3, as DNA: TGTGCCTGCAGCAAAGCGCCTCGGGACTCGATGAGGGAGACCCAGTACTTC. Translating gives CACSKAPRDSMRETQYF.

The chain couples TRBV12-3 or TRBV12-4 to TRBJ2-5, with TRBD2 as a possible D gene (5 bases). The CDR3 is 13 amino acids. V lost 6 bases and J lost 11, with 19 bases in between. For the CDR3, the DNA is TGTGCCAGCAGGTCGACTATCACCAGTGAGCAGTACTTC. This gives the protein CASRSTITSEQYF.

The rearrangement joins TRBV12-3 or TRBV12-4 to TRBJ1-1; tentatively, D is TRBD1 (5 bases). The length of the CDR3 is 13 residues. V was cut by 6 bases and J by 4 bases, with 12 bases left in between. CDR3 nucleotide sequence: TGTGCCAGCAGGGCGGCAGGGTTCACTGAAGCTTTCTTT. This gives the protein CASRAAGFTEAFF.

As regards this clonotype: A read error may be the cause here, since a much bigger clone is one base away. The J gene is TRBJ2-3, the V gene TRBV5-1; no reliable D call. Germline CDR1 is SGHRS and CDR2 is YFSETQ. V gave up 7 bases and J gave up 1 base, with 10 bases separating them. CDR3 length equals 13 residues. The CDR3 protein is CASCRNGTDTQYF. CDR3 bases: TGCGCCAGCTGTCGGAATGGCACAGATACGCAGTATTTT.

To note about this clonotype: Mismatch with germline at one junction end may stem from a read error. The gene calls are TRBV2 and TRBJ2-5; either TRBD1 or TRBD2 may supply D (5 bases each). Per germline, CDR1 SNHLY and CDR2 FYNNEI. The length of the CDR3 is 14 residues. The CDR3 spells CASFRDGDQEAQYF. The CDR3 DNA reads TGTGCCAGCTTCCGGGACGGGGATCAAGAGGCCCAGTACTTC.

Only one count was recorded for this clonotype. CDR3 DNA sequence: TGTGCCAGCAGCGCAGTATGGGATGCCTATGGCACAGATACGCAGTATTTT. This encodes CASSAVWDAYGTDTQYF. The chain recombines TRBV5-6 with TRBJ2-3; D ambiguous. Deletions cut 4 bases from V and 1 base from J, with 19 bases between. The CDR3 consists of 17 residues. The germline V gene has CDR1 SGHDT and CDR2 YYEEEE.

This clonotype has only a few counts. The gene calls are TRBV29-1 and TRBJ2-7; TRBD2 aligns across 7 bases. In germline, CDR1 is SQVTM, CDR2 ANQGSEA. The CDR3 has 10 residues. Unmatched junction bases numbered 3, after V lost 7 bases and J lost 6 bases. CDR3 in amino acids: CSAGGSEQYF. In DNA form, the CDR3 reads TGCAGCGCCGGCGGGAGCGAGCAGTACTTC.

The chain joins TRBV11-2 to TRBJ2-7; 12 bases are a match to TRBD2. Germline values: CDR1 SGHAT, CDR2 FQNNGV. The CDR3 consists of 16 residues. The V and J ends lost 5 bases and 0 bases, in that order; junction bases with no gene match: 5. CDR3 loop: CASSPGTSGFSYEQYF. The CDR3 nucleotides are TGTGCCAGCAGCCCTGGGACTAGCGGGTTCTCCTACGAGCAGTACTTC.

V is TRBV12-3 or TRBV12-4 and J is TRBJ2-1; D is possibly TRBD1 (7 bases). CDR3 length: 14 amino acids. Trimming stripped 5 bases from V and 5 bases from J, with 13 bases between. The CDR3 DNA reads TGTGCCAGCAGTGGGGGGACAGAGAACAATGAGCAGTTCTTC. Translation: CASSGGTENNEQFF.

The sample holds a few counts of this clonotype. The DNA for the CDR3 is TGCAGCGTCGGGCAGGGACCCCAAGAGACCCAGTACTTC. Translated, it gives CSVGQGPQETQYF. The chain is built from TRBV29-1 and TRBJ2-7; D might be TRBD1 or TRBD2, each matching 5 bases. TRBJ2-5 matches the DNA end more closely, so the J call is doubtful. The V gene's germline CDR1 is SQVTM and CDR2 ANQGSEA. The CDR3 runs to 13 residues.

The rearrangement uses TRBV5-1 and TRBJ2-1; 12 nucleotides line up with TRBD2. The trim removed 4 bases at V and 6 bases at J, leaving 5 bases unmatched. Germline V CDR1 and CDR2: SGHRS, YFSETQ. The CDR3 length is 15 residues. The CDR3 loop is CASSPPSGGANEQFF. CDR3 nucleotides: TGCGCCAGCAGCCCCCCTAGCGGGGGGGCCAATGAGCAGTTCTTC.

This chain links TRBV3-1 with TRBJ1-1; D is unclear. The CDR3 consists of 13 residues. Between the trimmed V and J ends, which lost 2 bases and 2 bases, there was a span of 6 bases. In germline, CDR1 is LGHDT, CDR2 YNNKEL (reference sequence). This CDR3 is CASSQLINTEAFF. The CDR3 nucleotides are TGTGCCAGCAGCCAATTGATAAACACTGAAGCTTTCTTT.

This clonotype was seen a handful of times. The CDR3 protein is CASSFGGRNQPQHF. DNA of the CDR3: TGTGCCAGCAGTTTTGGGGGCCGAAATCAGCCCCAGCATTTT. The chain employs TRBV27 and TRBJ1-5, with TRBD1 as a possible D gene (6 bases). The CDR3 runs 14 residues. The germline V gene encodes CDR1 MNHEY and CDR2 SMNVEV (reference sequence). The V and J ends lost 3 bases and 4 bases respectively, with 10 bases between them.

As concerns this clonotype: Germline and junction disagree at one end, which may indicate a read error. This rearrangement joins TRBV2 to TRBJ2-1; no reliable D call. The CDR3 is 12 residues long. CDR1 is SNHLY and CDR2 is FYNNEI in the germline V gene. The CDR3 DNA reads as TGTGCCGGCAGCCAACCCTACGGCGAGCAGTTCTTC. Encoded protein: CAGSQPYGEQFF.

This clonotype was counted a few times. The chain combines TRBV4-1 with TRBJ1-6; D perhaps matches TRBD1 (5 bases). The V end lost 2 bases, the J end lost 6 bases, and 17 bases lay between the germline ends. CDR1 MGHRA and CDR2 YSYEKL come from the germline V gene. CDR3 length: 17 amino acids. CDR3 loop: CASSQKPFGQGNSPLHF. The CDR3 DNA follows: TGCGCCAGCAGCCAAAAACCCTTCGGGCAGGGTAATTCACCCCTCCACTTT.

This clonotype was observed many times. Mismatch with germline at one junction end may stem from a read error. The V and J genes are TRBV4-1 and TRBJ2-7; tentative D call: TRBD2 (5 bases). Germline V gene sequence: CDR1 MGHRA, CDR2 YSYEKL. CDR3 length equals 14 residues. DNA for the CDR3: TGTGCCAGCAGCCAAGGGCGAGGGACCTACGAGCAGTACTTC. Translation gives CASSQGRGTYEQYF.

This clonotype has more than one count but fewer than ten. The rearrangement links TRBV5-1 to TRBJ2-3, with D hard to call. The CDR3 length is 15 residues. Germline assignment: CDR1 SGHRS and CDR2 YFSETQ. V lost 0 bases and J 2 bases, leaving 10 bases between the germline ends. The CDR3 coding sequence is TGCGCCAGCAGCTTGGAAAACTACCCCACAGATACGCAGTATTTT. Its protein is CASSLENYPTDTQYF.

V gene TRBV29-1 combines with J gene TRBJ2-7, with 8 nucleotides matching TRBD1. CDR3 length: 14 amino acids. V lost 5 bases and J lost 5; bases outside the gene matches: 11. The germline V gene encodes CDR1 SQVTM and CDR2 ANQGSEA. The DNA of the CDR3 is TGCAGCGTTTTCCGGGACAGGTCTTCCCACGAGCAGTACTTC. Translating it yields CSVFRDRSSHEQYF.

The chain employs TRBV30 and TRBJ2-1; D might be TRBD2 (5 bases). The CDR3 runs 15 residues. Germline values: CDR1 GTSNPN, CDR2 SVGIG (reference sequence). V shed 4 bases and J shed 4 bases, with 17 bases lying between them. CDR3 region: CAWKGQASGYNEQFF. The CDR3 nucleotides are TGTGCCTGGAAGGGCCAGGCCAGCGGATACAATGAGCAGTTCTTC. Together with reference TRBV30 and TRBJ2-1, the CDR3 gives the full variable domain: SQTIHQWPATLVQPVGSPLSLECTVEGTSNPNLYWYRQAAGRGLQLLFYSVGIGQISSEVPQNLSASRPQDRQFILSSKKLLLSDSGFYLCAWKGQASGYNEQFFGPGTRLTVL.

This clonotype was counted only a few times. The rearrangement uses TRBV10-3 and TRBJ1-3; D not resolved. CDR3 length equals 13 residues. V was pared by 6 bases and J by 0 bases, with 6 bases between. Per germline, CDR1 ENHRY and CDR2 SYGVKD. CDR3: CAISGLSGNTIYF. CDR3 sequence (DNA): TGTGCCATCAGCGGACTCTCTGGAAACACCATATATTTT.

This clonotype was found a few times. In DNA form, the CDR3 reads TGCAGTGCACAGAGCCCCTACGAGCAGTACTTC. Translated: CSAQSPYEQYF. V usage is TRBV20-1 and J usage is TRBJ2-7; D uncertain. V was trimmed by 6 bases and J by 2 bases, leaving 8 bases between them. This CDR3 is built from 11 residues. Germline loops: CDR1 DFQATT, CDR2 SNEGSKA (reference sequence).

The table lists this clonotype with a few counts. The chain carries TRBV7-2 and TRBJ2-1; 9 bases are shared with TRBD2. The CDR3 sequence is 12 residues long. With V trimmed by 1 base and J by 15 bases, 4 bases remained unmatched. Germline V gene data show CDR1 as SGHTA and CDR2 as FQGNSA. The CDR3 is CASSLGGRAMFF. DNA of the CDR3: TGTGCCAGCAGCTTAGGCGGGAGGGCCATGTTCTTC. Full variable domain (missing parts from reference TRBV7-2 and TRBJ2-1): GAGVSQSPSNKVTEKGKDVELRCDPISGHTALYWYRQSLGQGLEFLIYFQGNSAPDKSGLPSDRFSAERTGGSVSTLTIQRTQQEDSAVYLCASSLGGRAMFFGPGTRLTVL.